Below, 5 T cell receptor beta chains from the same sample are listed, as sequenced in a study of human T cells and chemical hapten exposure. Each CDR3 protein gets one entry after TCRdb re-called the RACE reads with MiXCR. The sample has over 150,000 distinct CDR3 sequences, roughly 25% seen once. Stated time point: patch test 3, about 24 weeks after DPC sensitization. Sample treatment: therapeutic diphenylcyclopropenone sensitization with weekly scalp DPC. The source was whole blood, collected in connection with sensitization to the hapten diphenylcyclopropenone (DPC). The receptors were gathered from a woman aged 18-29 years with alopecia areata. Some clones in this sample may be carry-over from other donors' samples.

A few counts support this clonotype. The chain carries TRBV11-2 and TRBJ2-5; 7 bases are a match to TRBD2. J was trimmed by 5 bases and V by 1 base; bases with no gene match: 10. The CDR3 runs to 16 residues. CDR1 and CDR2 (germline): SGHAT, FQNNGV. This CDR3 is CASSLVEGRGSETQYF. CDR3 coding DNA: TGTGCCAGCAGCTTAGTAGAGGGGAGGGGTTCGGAGACCCAGTACTTC. Full variable domain (rest looked up from reference TRBV11-2 and TRBJ2-5): EAGVAQSPRYKIIEKRQSVAFWCNPISGHATLYWYQQILGQGPKLLIQFQNNGVVDDSQLPKDRFSAERLKGVDSTLKIQPAKLEDSAVYLCASSLVEGRGSETQYFGPGTRLLVL.

The chain links TRBV20-1 to TRBJ2-5, with D possibly matching TRBD2 (5 bases). From germline, CDR1 is DFQATT and CDR2 SNEGSKA (reference sequence). Between the trimmed V and J ends, which lost 3 bases and 3 bases, there was a span of 11 bases. The CDR3 has 13 residues. CDR3 sequence: CSARSLAKETQYF. The CDR3 region has the DNA TGCAGTGCTAGGTCGCTAGCTAAAGAGACCCAGTACTTC.

V usage is TRBV2 and J usage is TRBJ1-2; D is undetermined. V lost 3 bases and J lost 4, with 9 bases in between. The CDR3 length is 13 residues. From germline, CDR1 is SNHLY and CDR2 FYNNEI. Here the CDR3 reads CASSDSQSYGYTF. The DNA of the CDR3 is TGTGCCAGCAGTGACAGTCAAAGCTATGGCTACACCTTC.

This clonotype was observed a handful of times. The chain recombines TRBV7-2 with TRBJ2-1; 8 nucleotides match TRBD2. J lost 7 bases, V lost 5 bases, and 7 bases had no gene match. From germline, CDR1 is SGHTA and CDR2 FQGNSA. This CDR3 region has 14 residues. CDR3 protein: CASSKRGPGNEQFF. In nucleotides, the CDR3 is TGTGCCAGCAGCAAGCGGGGGCCGGGTAATGAGCAGTTCTTC.

The rearrangement joins TRBV5-1 to TRBJ2-5; D ambiguous. The CDR3 is made up of 13 amino acids. Germline assignment: CDR1 SGHRS and CDR2 YFSETQ. Trimming took 6 bases from V and 5 from J, leaving 14 bases between them. CDR3 residues: CASIPSGSETQYF. The CDR3 region has the DNA TGCGCCAGCATTCCTTCTGGGTCGGAGACCCAGTACTTC.